One sample yielded the 24 T cell receptor beta chains listed below, sequenced in a study of CD8+CD57+ T cells in acquired aplastic anemia. The TCR beta profiling, which covered VDJ combination and CDR3 sequence, was carried out using genomic DNA as the template. TCRdb analysed the reads with MiXCR anew, one entry per CDR3 protein. The data hold about 95,000 distinct CDR3 sequences, with roughly two thirds observed a single time. Those patients picked for sequencing had displayed CD8+CD57+ cell expansion on flow cytometry. The sequencing sample was made of sorted CD4+, CD8+, or CD8+CD57+ T cells (not recorded which) from PBMCs. The receptors derive from a human donor with aplastic anemia.

CDR3 protein: CASSVSGTVYEQYF. CDR3 in DNA: TGTGCCAGCAGCGTTAGCGGGACGGTCTACGAGCAGTACTTC. V usage is TRBV9 and J usage is TRBJ2-7; 8 bases are a match to TRBD2. Germline-derived CDR1 and CDR2 are SGDLS and YYNGEE. CDR3 length: 14 amino acids. Germline trimming cut 2 bases from V and 3 bases from J; bases unmatched to any gene: 4. Based on the CDR3 plus reference TRBV9 and TRBJ2-7, the full variable domain is DSGVTQTPKHLITATGQRVTLRCSPRSGDLSVYWYQQSLDQGLQFLIQYYNGEERAKGNILERFSAQQFPDLHSELNLSSLELGDSALYFCASSVSGTVYEQYFGPGTRLTVT.

The rearrangement uses TRBV11-3 and TRBJ2-1; D tentatively fits TRBD1 or TRBD2 (5 bases each). The CDR3 spans 11 residues. Deletions cut 10 bases from V and 6 bases from J, with 10 bases between. Germline V lookup: CDR1 SGHNT, CDR2 YENEEA. The CDR3 region is CATGLTNEQFF. CDR3 sequence (DNA): TGTGCCACGGGGCTGACCAATGAGCAGTTCTTC.

This clonotype occurred a few times. The rearrangement links TRBV20-1 to TRBJ1-2, with D possibly matching TRBD1 (5 bases). Per germline, CDR1 DFQATT and CDR2 SNEGSKA (reference sequence). V was pared by 5 bases and J by 1 base, with 11 bases between. The CDR3 sequence is 13 residues long. In DNA, the CDR3 is TGCAGTGCTCTACCGACAGATAACTATGGCTACACCTTC. Translation gives CSALPTDNYGYTF.

The CDR3, as DNA: TGCAGTGCTAGAGAAGGCGGGGGGGCAGCAGATACGCAGTATTTT. It is translated as CSAREGGGAADTQYF. This sequence joins TRBV20-1 and TRBJ2-3, with TRBD2 identical over 9 bases. The trim removed 0 bases at V and 4 bases at J, leaving 5 bases unmatched. Per germline, CDR1 DFQATT and CDR2 SNEGSKA (reference sequence). The CDR3 covers 15 residues.

The chain combines TRBV5-4 with TRBJ2-2, with 8 bases fitting TRBD1. The CDR3 has 14 residues. CDR1 and CDR2 (germline): SGHNT, YYREEE (reference sequence). V lost 0 bases and J lost 10; bases outside the gene matches: 5. CDR3 loop: CASSLEDRAKELFF. The CDR3 region has the DNA TGTGCCAGCAGCTTGGAGGACAGGGCGAAGGAGCTGTTTTTT.

A few counts support this clonotype. One junction end disagrees with the germline gene, perhaps due to a read error. The chain uses TRBV19 and TRBJ2-7; 10 bases align to TRBD2. Germline V gene lookup returns CDR1 LNHDA and CDR2 SQIVND (reference sequence). This CDR3 is 13 amino acids long. CDR3 sequence reads: CAISRTSGGEQYF. As DNA, the CDR3 is TGTGCCATTAGTCGGACTAGCGGTGGTGAGCAGTACTTC.

As DNA, the CDR3 is TGTGCCAGCAGCGCTCCTGTGAGTTCACCCCTCCACTTT. This encodes CASSAPVSSPLHF. The chain carries TRBV7-4 and TRBJ1-6; D not certain. Germline V gene sequence: CDR1 SGHVT, CDR2 SQSDAQ. The CDR3 spans 13 residues. V was cut by 5 bases and J by 9 bases, with 11 bases left in between.

This clonotype has just a few counts. CDR3 nucleotide sequence: TGTGCCAGCAGCGCGTCCCTGTCTGGTCGGTCGGGGCAGTACTTC. It encodes CASSASLSGRSGQYF. The chain combines TRBV9 with TRBJ2-7; D call uncertain. V was pared by 3 bases and J by 9 bases, with 22 bases between. Germline CDR1 is SGDLS and CDR2 is YYNGEE. The length of the CDR3 is 15 residues. Supplemented by reference TRBV9 and TRBJ2-7, the full variable domain reads DSGVTQTPKHLITATGQRVTLRCSPRSGDLSVYWYQQSLDQGLQFLIQYYNGEERAKGNILERFSAQQFPDLHSELNLSSLELGDSALYFCASSASLSGRSGQYFGPGTRLTVT.

V is TRBV20-1 and J is TRBJ1-6; TRBD1 matches 7 bases. This CDR3 is 16 amino acids long. The V and J ends lost 0 bases and 3 bases, in that order; junction bases with no gene match: 5. The germline gives CDR1 DFQATT, CDR2 SNEGSKA (reference sequence). In DNA form, the CDR3 reads TGCAGTGCTAGAGAAGGGGGCTTATACTATAATTCACCCCTCCACTTT. Translation gives CSAREGGLYYNSPLHF.

V and J are TRBV2 and TRBJ2-3; D is undetermined. In germline, CDR1 is SNHLY, CDR2 FYNNEI. This CDR3 spans 14 amino acids. The germline V and J ends were trimmed by 2 bases and 9 bases, with 15 bases remaining between them. The CDR3 DNA is TGTGCCAGCAGTGAAACCGCACGGGCCAGCACGCAGTATTTT. Its translation is CASSETARASTQYF.

The genes are TRBV19 and TRBJ1-2, with 8 positions matching TRBD1. Per the germline V gene, CDR1 is LNHDA and CDR2 is SQIVND (reference sequence). This CDR3 contains 15 residues. Trimming cost V 6 bases and J 4 bases; bases outside gene matches: 10. DNA of the CDR3: TGTGCCAGTAGGGACAGGGTAACCCAAATCTATGGCTACACCTTC. It is translated as CASRDRVTQIYGYTF. Drawing the rest from reference TRBV19 and TRBJ1-2, the complete variable domain is DGGITQSPKYLFRKEGQNVTLSCEQNLNHDAMYWYRQDPGQGLRLIYYSQIVNDFQKGDIAEGYSVSREKKESFPLTVTSAQKNPTAFYLCASRDRVTQIYGYTFGSGTRLTVV.

This clonotype was seen a handful of times. The chain recombines TRBV2 with TRBJ1-1, with D maybe TRBD1 (5 bases). This CDR3 comprises 12 residues. V lost 2 bases and J 8 bases, leaving 9 bases between the germline ends. Germline-derived CDR1 and CDR2 are SNHLY and FYNNEI. As DNA, the CDR3 is TGTGCCAGCAGTGAATCGACAGCGGAAGCTTTCTTT. It specifies CASSESTAEAFF.

The chain combines TRBV10-3 with TRBJ1-4; D ambiguous. Germline CDR1 ENHRY, CDR2 SYGVKD. V was shortened by 6 bases and J by 5 bases, with 10 bases between the two germline ends. The CDR3 consists of 13 residues. The chain's CDR3 is CAISLDKNEKLFF. In DNA, the CDR3 is TGTGCCATCAGCTTAGATAAGAATGAAAAACTGTTTTTT.

The chain combines TRBV11-1 with TRBJ1-1; D is unresolved. This CDR3 comprises 17 residues. With 3 bases removed from V and 0 bases from J, the gap between germline ends came to 17 bases. The germline gives CDR1 SGHAT, CDR2 FQDESV (reference sequence). CDR3 region: CASSLFREGYMNTEAFF. CDR3 nucleotide sequence: TGTGCCAGCAGCTTGTTCCGCGAGGGATACATGAACACTGAAGCTTTCTTT.

This clonotype was observed a single time. V is TRBV7-6 and J is TRBJ2-5; D is unresolved. Between the trimmed V and J ends, which lost 7 bases and 4 bases, there was a span of 10 bases. Germline loops: CDR1 SGHVS, CDR2 FNYEAQ. The CDR3 is 12 amino acids. CDR3 in amino acids: CASTKERETQYF. The DNA of the CDR3 is TGTGCCAGCACCAAAGAACGAGAGACCCAGTACTTC.

This chain uses TRBV7-3 with TRBJ1-6, with D hard to call. V dropped 2 bases and J dropped 6 bases, with 11 bases sitting between them. This CDR3 spans 15 amino acids. Looked up from germline, CDR1 is SGHTA and CDR2 is FQGTGA. In DNA, the CDR3 is TGTGCCAGCAGCTTATCGGGTGGGGTTAATTCACCCCTCCACTTT. This codes for CASSLSGGVNSPLHF.

The CDR3 DNA reads as TGTGCCACCAGACCGGGGACAGCTATCTACAATGAGCAGTTCTTC. Translating it yields CATRPGTAIYNEQFF. The genes are TRBV15 and TRBJ2-1, with 7 nucleotides matching TRBD1. CDR1 is LNHNV and CDR2 is YYDKDF in the germline V gene (reference sequence). The V segment lost 6 bases and the J segment 3 bases; nucleotides outside the gene matches: 8. CDR3 length: 15 residues.

The chain combines TRBV6-5 with TRBJ1-5; the D is unclear. In germline, CDR1 is MNHEY, CDR2 SVGAGI. The CDR3 spans 14 residues. V lost 2 bases to trimming and J lost 1 base, with 6 bases between them. Here the CDR3 DNA reads TGTGCCAGCAGTTACGAGGCCAGCAATCAGCCCCAGCATTTT. It translates to CASSYEASNQPQHF.

This clonotype was counted between two and nine times. The rearrangement uses TRBV29-1 and TRBJ2-7, with 9 bases fitting TRBD1. The germline CDR1 and CDR2 sequences are SQVTM and ANQGSEA. The V segment lost 6 bases and the J segment 3 bases; nucleotides outside the gene matches: 6. The CDR3 consists of 13 residues. CDR3 nucleotide sequence: TGCAGCGTCGACCCGGGACAGGGCTACGAGCAGTACTTC. It codes for CSVDPGQGYEQYF.

A few counts support this clonotype. The chain combines TRBV20-1 with TRBJ1-2; unclear D gene. CDR1 DFQATT and CDR2 SNEGSKA come from the germline V gene (reference sequence). The CDR3 extends over 13 amino acids. V lost 0 bases and J lost 10, with 15 bases in between. The CDR3 coding sequence is TGCAGTGCTAGAGATGGGCAGGACCTCTCCTACACCTTC. Its translation is CSARDGQDLSYTF.

The chain combines TRBV4-3 with TRBJ2-7; a weak D match, TRBD1 (5 bases). Germline CDR1 is LGHNA and CDR2 is YSLEER. V lost 1 base, J lost 0 bases, and 7 bases lay in between. The length of the CDR3 is 14 residues. The DNA for the CDR3 is TGCGCCAGCAGCCAAGGGACATACTCCTACGAGCAGTACTTC. Protein product: CASSQGTYSYEQYF.

This clonotype occurred once. This may be a read error, as it is one base from a much larger clone. J is TRBJ1-1 and V is TRBV19, with D possibly matching TRBD1 (5 bases). Germline V gives CDR1 LNHDA, CDR2 SQIVND (reference sequence). Trimming took 1 base from V and 7 from J, leaving 13 bases between them. This CDR3 spans 14 amino acids. CDR3 DNA sequence: TGTGCCAGTAGTATAGCGGGGGGGACTAGTGAAGCTTTCTTT. It codes for CASSIAGGTSEAFF. The full variable domain, in which reference TRBV19 and TRBJ1-1 provide the parts outside the CDR3, is DGGITQSPKYLFRKEGQNVTLSCEQNLNHDAMYWYRQDPGQGLRLIYYSQIVNDFQKGDIAEGYSVSREKKESFPLTVTSAQKNPTAFYLCASSIAGGTSEAFFGQGTRLTVV.

This clonotype showed up just once. This chain uses TRBV24-1 with TRBJ2-1; 9 bases fit TRBD1. This CDR3 contains 16 residues. Germline V CDR1 and CDR2: KGHDR, SFDVKD. J gave up 7 bases and V 4 bases, and 10 bases lay outside the gene matches. The CDR3 DNA reads TGTGCCACCAGTGACCGTACAGGGGGCAGTTTAAATGAGCAGTTCTTC. Translation: CATSDRTGGSLNEQFF.

In its sample, this clonotype was seen a few times. V and J are TRBV7-9 and TRBJ2-5; 8 nucleotides match TRBD1. V gave up 6 bases and J gave up 5 bases; unmatched junction bases: 5. Germline V gene sequence: CDR1 SEHNR, CDR2 FQNEAQ (reference sequence). The CDR3 totals 13 residues. The CDR3 loop reads CASSGQGGETQYF. For the CDR3, the DNA is TGTGCCAGCAGTGGACAGGGCGGCGAGACCCAGTACTTC.